This T cell receptor (beta chain) was captured by sequencing in a study of Ad26.COV2.S vaccination and SARS-CoV-2 variants. Overall study: Ad26.COV2.S given intramuscularly, once or twice 56 days apart. Study-level points and caveats: Total T cell responses were possibly underestimated by TCR breadth and depth analyses. Post-vaccination breadth of spike-specific CD8+ and CD4+ T cell responses was reportedly substantial.

About this clone itself: Its specificity is unknown.

This table comes from immunoSEQ multiplex PCR, and its TCRdb copy is limited to in-frame clones, with some not included. The data hold hundreds of thousands of clones, with roughly 90% observed a single time. Trimming removed 3 bases from V and 0 bases from J; junction bases left unmatched: 5. The CDR3 consists of 15 residues. Per the germline V gene, CDR1 is SGHDT and CDR2 is YYEEEE. Treatment of the sample: around 19 received Ad26.COV2.S at low or high dose, single or two shots; five or six received placebo; per-sample allocation not given. Sample collection was performed on day 63 after the first vaccine or placebo injection.

This TCR derives from a person between 18 and 65 years old who received the Ad26.COV2.S COVID-19 vaccine or a placebo. This specimen consisted of peripheral blood, obtained in a trial of Ad26.COV2.S vaccine versus placebo. The chain carries TRBV5-6 and TRBJ2-7, with 8 bases fitting TRBD2. The CDR3, as DNA: TGTGCCAGCAGCTGGGGGAGCGGGGGCTCCTACGAGCAGTACTTC. Protein sequence: CASSWGSGGSYEQYF.